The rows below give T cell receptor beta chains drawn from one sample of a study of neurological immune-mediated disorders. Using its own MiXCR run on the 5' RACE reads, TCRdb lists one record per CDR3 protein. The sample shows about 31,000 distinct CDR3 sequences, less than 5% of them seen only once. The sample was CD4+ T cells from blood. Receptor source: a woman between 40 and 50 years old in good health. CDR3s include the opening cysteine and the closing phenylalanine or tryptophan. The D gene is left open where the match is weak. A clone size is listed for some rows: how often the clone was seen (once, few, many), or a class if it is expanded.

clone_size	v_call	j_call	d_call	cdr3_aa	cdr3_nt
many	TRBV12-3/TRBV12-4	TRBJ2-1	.	CASSSKQGGEQFF	TGTGCCAGCAGTTCCAAACAGGGAGGTGAGCAGTTCTTC
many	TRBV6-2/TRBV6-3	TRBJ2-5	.	CASSPIPPRTQYF	TGTGCCAGCAGTCCCATCCCGCCCCGGACCCAGTACTTC
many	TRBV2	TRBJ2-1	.	CASSELLAAYNEQFF	TGTGCCAGCAGTGAATTGTTAGCTGCCTACAATGAGCAGTTCTTC
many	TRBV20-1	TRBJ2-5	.	CSARLEVETQYF	TGCAGTGCAAGACTAGAGGTAGAGACCCAGTACTTC
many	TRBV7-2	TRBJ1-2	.	CASSLSIGSGYGYTF	TGTGCCAGCAGCTTAAGCATTGGGTCCGGCTATGGCTACACCTTC
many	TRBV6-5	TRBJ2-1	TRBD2	CASTSSSGSTEQFF	TGTGCCAGCACCTCTTCTAGCGGGAGTACTGAGCAGTTCTTC
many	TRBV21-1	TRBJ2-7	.	CASSKEQARSLVVYEQYF	TGTGCCAGCAGCAAAGAGCAGGCCAGGTCCCTTGTTGTCTACGAGCAGTACTTC
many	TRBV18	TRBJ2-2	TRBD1	CASSPKPGQTTGELFF	TGTGCCAGCTCACCCAAGCCGGGACAGACAACCGGGGAGCTGTTTTTT
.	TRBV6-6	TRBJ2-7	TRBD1	CASSPGQGFTYEQYF	TGTGCCAGCAGTCCCGGACAGGGTTTCACCTACGAGCAGTACTTC
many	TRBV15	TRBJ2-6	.	CATSRAGSGANVLTF	TGTGCCACCAGCAGAGCTGGTTCTGGGGCCAACGTCCTGACTTTC
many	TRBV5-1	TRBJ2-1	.	CASSLTRVNNEQFF	TGCGCCAGCAGCTTGACCCGGGTCAACAATGAGCAGTTCTTC
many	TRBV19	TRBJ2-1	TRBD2	CATSGTSAQVGYNEQFF	TGTGCCACCTCCGGGACTAGCGCTCAAGTAGGCTACAATGAGCAGTTCTTC
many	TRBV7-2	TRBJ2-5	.	CASSLGGQETQYF	TGTGCCAGCAGCTTAGGGGGCCAAGAGACCCAGTACTTC
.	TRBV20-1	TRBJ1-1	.	CSASGAANTEAFF	TGCAGTGCTAGTGGCGCAGCGAACACTGAAGCTTTCTTT
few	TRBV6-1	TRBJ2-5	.	CASSQGAGAYQETQYF	TGTGCCAGCAGTCAGGGGGCGGGAGCGTACCAAGAGACCCAGTACTTC